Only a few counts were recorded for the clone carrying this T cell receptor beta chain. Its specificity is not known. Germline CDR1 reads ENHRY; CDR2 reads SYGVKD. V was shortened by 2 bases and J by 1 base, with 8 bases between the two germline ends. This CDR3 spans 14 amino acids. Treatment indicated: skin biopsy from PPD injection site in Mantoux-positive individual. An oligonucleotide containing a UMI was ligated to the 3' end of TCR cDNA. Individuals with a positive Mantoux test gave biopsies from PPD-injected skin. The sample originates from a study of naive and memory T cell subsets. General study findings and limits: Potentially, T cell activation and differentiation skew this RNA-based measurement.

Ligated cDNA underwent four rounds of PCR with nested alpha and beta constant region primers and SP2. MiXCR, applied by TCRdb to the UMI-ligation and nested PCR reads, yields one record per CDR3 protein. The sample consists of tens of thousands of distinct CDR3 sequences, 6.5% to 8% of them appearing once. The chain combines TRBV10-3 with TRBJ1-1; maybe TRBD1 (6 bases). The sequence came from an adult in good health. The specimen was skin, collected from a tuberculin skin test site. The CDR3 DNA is TGTGCCATCAGTGAGCTACAGGGGAACACTGAAGCTTTCTTT. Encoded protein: CAISELQGNTEAFF.